This T cell receptor beta chain was profiled in a study of T cells after posttransplantation cyclophosphamide. General study points: Tissue-infiltrating T cells from skin or gut overlapped little with blood T cells.

As to this clone: What it binds is unknown.

The V and J ends lost 4 bases and 5 bases, in that order; junction bases with no gene match: 10. The CDR3 spans 15 residues. Germline assignment: CDR1 SEHNR and CDR2 FQNEAQ (reference sequence). Clones were sequenced by immunoSEQ multiplex PCR, and TCRdb holds only the in-frame ones, with some missing. The profile shows tens of thousands of clones, 86% of them singletons. Specimen: PBMCs. The rearrangement uses TRBV7-9 and TRBJ2-5; TRBD1 aligns across 7 bases. This clonotype was obtained from a man aged 25-45 years with a blood cancer, CMV-positive, and with a related stem cell donor. CDR3 region: CASSYYAGQAETQYF. In DNA form, the CDR3 reads TGTGCCAGCAGCTACTACGCCGGACAGGCGGAGACCCAGTACTTC.